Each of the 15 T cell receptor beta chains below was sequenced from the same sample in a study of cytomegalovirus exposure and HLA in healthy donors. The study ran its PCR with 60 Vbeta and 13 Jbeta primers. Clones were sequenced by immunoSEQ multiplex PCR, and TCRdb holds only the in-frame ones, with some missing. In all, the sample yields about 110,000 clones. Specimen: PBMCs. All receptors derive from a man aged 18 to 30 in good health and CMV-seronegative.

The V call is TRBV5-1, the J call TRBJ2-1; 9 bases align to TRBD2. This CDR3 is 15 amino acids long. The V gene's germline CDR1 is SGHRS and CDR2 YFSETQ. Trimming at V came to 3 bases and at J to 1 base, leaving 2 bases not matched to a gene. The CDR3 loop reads CASSSSGVSYNEQFF. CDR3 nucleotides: TGCGCCAGCAGCTCTAGCGGGGTGTCCTACAATGAGCAGTTCTTC.

In DNA form, the CDR3 reads TGTGCCATTGGCCGGCCGGGACAGGGGGCGGAAGAGCAGTACTTC. It specifies CAIGRPGQGAEEQYF. V is TRBV28 and J is TRBJ2-7, with 12 bases aligning to TRBD1. This CDR3 spans 15 amino acids. Germline-derived CDR1 and CDR2 are MDHEN and SYDVKM. V dropped 10 bases and J dropped 7; count of bases not matched to a gene: 14.

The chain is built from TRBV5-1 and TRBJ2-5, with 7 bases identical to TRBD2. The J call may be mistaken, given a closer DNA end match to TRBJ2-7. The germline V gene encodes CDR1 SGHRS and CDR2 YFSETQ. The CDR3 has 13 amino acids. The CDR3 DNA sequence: TGCGCCAGCAGTTGGGAGGGCGACTACGAGCAGTACTTC. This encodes CASSWEGDYEQYF.

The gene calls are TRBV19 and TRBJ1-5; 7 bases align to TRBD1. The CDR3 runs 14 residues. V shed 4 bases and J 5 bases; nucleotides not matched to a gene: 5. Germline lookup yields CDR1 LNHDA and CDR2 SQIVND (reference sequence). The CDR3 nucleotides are TGTGCCAGTAGTACAAGGACAGGTTATCAGCCCCAGCATTTT. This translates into CASSTRTGYQPQHF.

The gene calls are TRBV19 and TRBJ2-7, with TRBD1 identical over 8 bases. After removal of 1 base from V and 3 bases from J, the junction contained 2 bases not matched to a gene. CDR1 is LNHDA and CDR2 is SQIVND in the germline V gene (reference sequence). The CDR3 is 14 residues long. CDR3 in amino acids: CASSIGTGGYEQYF. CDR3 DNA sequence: TGTGCCAGTAGTATAGGCACAGGGGGCTACGAGCAGTACTTC.

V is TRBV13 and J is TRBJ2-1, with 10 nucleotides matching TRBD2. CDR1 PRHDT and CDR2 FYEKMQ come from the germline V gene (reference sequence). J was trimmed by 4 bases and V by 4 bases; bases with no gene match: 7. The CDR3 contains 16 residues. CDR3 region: CASSSNLAGVYNEQFF. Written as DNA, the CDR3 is TGTGCCAGCAGCTCGAACCTAGCGGGGGTGTACAATGAGCAGTTCTTC.

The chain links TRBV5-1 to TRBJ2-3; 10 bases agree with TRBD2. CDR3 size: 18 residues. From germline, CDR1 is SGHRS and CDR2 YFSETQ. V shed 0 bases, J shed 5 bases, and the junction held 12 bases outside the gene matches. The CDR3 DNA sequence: TGCGCCAGCAGCTTGGCCGGGCTAGCGGGGGTCCGGGGAGATACGCAGTATTTT. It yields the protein CASSLAGLAGVRGDTQYF.

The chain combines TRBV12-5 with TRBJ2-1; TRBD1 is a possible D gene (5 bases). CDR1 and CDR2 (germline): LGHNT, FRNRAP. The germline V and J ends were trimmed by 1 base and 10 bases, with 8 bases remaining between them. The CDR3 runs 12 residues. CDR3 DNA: TGTGCTAGTGGTTTGGGCCGGACAGAGCAGTTCTTC. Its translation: CASGLGRTEQFF.

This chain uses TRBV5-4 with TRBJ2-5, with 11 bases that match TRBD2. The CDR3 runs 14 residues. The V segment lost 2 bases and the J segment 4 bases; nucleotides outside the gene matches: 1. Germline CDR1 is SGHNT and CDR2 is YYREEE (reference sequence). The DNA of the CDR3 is TGTGCCAGCAGCTTCCTAGCGGGAGGAGAGACCCAGTACTTC. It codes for CASSFLAGGETQYF.

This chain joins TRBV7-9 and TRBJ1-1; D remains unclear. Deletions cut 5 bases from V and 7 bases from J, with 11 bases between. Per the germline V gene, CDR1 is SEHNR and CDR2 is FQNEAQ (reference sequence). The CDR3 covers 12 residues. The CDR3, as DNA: TGTGCCAGCAGCCTCAGCGTTTTTGAAGCTTTCTTT. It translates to CASSLSVFEAFF. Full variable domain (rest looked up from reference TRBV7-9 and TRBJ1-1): DTGVSQNPRHKITKRGQNVTFRCDPISEHNRLYWYRQTLGQGPEFLTYFQNEAQLEKSRLLSDRFSAERPKGSFSTLEIQRTEQGDSAMYLCASSLSVFEAFFGQGTRLTVV.

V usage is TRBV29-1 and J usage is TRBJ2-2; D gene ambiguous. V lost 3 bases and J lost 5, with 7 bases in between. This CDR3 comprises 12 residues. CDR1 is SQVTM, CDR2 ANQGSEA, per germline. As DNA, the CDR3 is TGCAGCGTTGATCAGATGACCGGGGAGCTGTTTTTT. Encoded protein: CSVDQMTGELFF.

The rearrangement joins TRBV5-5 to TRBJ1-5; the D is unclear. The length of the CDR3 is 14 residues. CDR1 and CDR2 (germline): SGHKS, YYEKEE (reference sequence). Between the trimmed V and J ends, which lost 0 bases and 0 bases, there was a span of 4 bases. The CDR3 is CASSLDSSNQPQHF. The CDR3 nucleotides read TGTGCCAGCAGCTTGGATAGTAGCAATCAGCCCCAGCATTTT.

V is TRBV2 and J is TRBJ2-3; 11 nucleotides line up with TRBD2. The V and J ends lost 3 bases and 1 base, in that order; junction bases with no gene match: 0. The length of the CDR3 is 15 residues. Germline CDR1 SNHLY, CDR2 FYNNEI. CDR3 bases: TGTGCCAGCAGTGAGGGACTAGCGGGCACAGATACGCAGTATTTT. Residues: CASSEGLAGTDTQYF. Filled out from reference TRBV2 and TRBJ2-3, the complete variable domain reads EPEVTQTPSHQVTQMGQEVILRCVPISNHLYFYWYRQILGQKVEFLVSFYNNEISEKSEIFDDQFSVERPDGSNFTLKIRSTKLEDSAMYFCASSEGLAGTDTQYFGPGTRLTVL.

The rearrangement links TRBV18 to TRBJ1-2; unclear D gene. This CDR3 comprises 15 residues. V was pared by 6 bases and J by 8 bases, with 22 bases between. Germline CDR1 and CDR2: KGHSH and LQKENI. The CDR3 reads CASSPRQGRPRGYTF. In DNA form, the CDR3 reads TGTGCCAGCTCTCCCAGACAAGGCCGCCCACGAGGCTACACCTTC.

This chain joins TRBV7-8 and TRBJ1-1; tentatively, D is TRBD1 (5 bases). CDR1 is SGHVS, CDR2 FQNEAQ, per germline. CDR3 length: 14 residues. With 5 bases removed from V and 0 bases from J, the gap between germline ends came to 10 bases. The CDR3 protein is CASSEDRLNTEAFF. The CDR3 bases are TGTGCCAGCAGCGAAGACAGACTGAACACTGAAGCTTTCTTT.